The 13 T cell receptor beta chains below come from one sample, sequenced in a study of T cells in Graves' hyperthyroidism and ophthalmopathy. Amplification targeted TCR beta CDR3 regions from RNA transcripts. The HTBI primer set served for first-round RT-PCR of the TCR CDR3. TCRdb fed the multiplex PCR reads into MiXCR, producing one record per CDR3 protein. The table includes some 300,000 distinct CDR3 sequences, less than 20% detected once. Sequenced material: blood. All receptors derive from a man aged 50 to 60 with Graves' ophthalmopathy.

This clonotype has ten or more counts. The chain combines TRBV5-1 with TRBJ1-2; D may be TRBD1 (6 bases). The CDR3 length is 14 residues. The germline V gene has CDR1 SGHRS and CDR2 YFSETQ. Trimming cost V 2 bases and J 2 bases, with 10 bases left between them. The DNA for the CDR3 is TGCGCCAGCAGCTTCGGGGGACAAAACTATGGCTACACCTTC. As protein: CASSFGGQNYGYTF.

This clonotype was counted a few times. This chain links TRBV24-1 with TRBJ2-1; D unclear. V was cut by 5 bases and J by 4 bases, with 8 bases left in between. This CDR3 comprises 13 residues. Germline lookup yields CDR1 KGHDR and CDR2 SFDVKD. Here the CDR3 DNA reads TGTGCCACCAGTGTCAGGCAGTACAATGAGCAGTTCTTC. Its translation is CATSVRQYNEQFF.

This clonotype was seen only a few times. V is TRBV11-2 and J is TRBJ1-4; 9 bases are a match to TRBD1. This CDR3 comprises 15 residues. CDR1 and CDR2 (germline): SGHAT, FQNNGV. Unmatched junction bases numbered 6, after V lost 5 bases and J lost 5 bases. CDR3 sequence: CASSGGTGRNEKLFF. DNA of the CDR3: TGTGCCAGCAGCGGAGGGACAGGGCGAAATGAAAAACTGTTTTTT.

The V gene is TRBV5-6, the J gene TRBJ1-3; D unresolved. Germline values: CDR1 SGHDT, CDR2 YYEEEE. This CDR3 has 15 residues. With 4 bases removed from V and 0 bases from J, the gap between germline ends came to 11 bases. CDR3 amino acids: CASSHYWYSGNTIYF. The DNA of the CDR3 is TGTGCCAGCAGCCATTACTGGTACTCTGGAAACACCATATATTTT.

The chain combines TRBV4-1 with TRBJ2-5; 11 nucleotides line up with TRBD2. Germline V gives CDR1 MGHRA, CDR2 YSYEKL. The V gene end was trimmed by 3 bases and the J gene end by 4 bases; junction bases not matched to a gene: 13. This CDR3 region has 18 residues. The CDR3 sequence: CASSHFIGVAGGRETQYF. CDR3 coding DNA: TGCGCCAGCAGCCATTTTATTGGAGTAGCGGGAGGGAGAGAGACCCAGTACTTC.

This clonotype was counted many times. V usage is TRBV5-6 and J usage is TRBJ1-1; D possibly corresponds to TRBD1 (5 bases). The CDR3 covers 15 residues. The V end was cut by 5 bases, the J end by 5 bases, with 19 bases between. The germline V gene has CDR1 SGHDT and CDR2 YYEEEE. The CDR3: CASSRQGATGTEAFF. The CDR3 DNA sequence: TGTGCCAGCAGTCGACAAGGGGCGACGGGGACTGAAGCTTTCTTT.

The CDR3 bases are TGTGCCAGCAGTCCTTGGACGAGCACTTACTTC. Protein product: CASSPWTSTYF. V usage is TRBV27 and J usage is TRBJ2-7; no clear D gene. CDR1 is MNHEY and CDR2 is SMNVEV in the germline V gene (reference sequence). The CDR3 loop spans 11 amino acids. V was shortened by 5 bases and J by 13 bases, with 15 bases between the two germline ends.

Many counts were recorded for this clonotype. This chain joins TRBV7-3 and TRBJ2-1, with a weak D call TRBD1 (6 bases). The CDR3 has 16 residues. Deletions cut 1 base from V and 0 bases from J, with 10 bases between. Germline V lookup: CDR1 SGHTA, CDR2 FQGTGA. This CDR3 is CASSLRSGVSYNEQFF. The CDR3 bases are TGTGCCAGCAGCTTAAGGTCAGGGGTCTCCTACAATGAGCAGTTCTTC.

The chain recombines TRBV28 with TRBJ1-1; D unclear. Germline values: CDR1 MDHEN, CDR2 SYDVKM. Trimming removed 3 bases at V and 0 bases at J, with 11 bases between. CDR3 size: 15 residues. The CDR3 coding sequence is TGTGCCAGCAGTTTTACATGGGTGATGAACACTGAAGCTTTCTTT. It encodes CASSFTWVMNTEAFF.

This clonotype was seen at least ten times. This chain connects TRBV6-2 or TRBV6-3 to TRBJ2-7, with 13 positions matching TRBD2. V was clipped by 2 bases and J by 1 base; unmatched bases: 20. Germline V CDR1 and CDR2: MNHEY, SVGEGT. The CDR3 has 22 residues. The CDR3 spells CASSYKSGLAGPTSGWSYEQYF. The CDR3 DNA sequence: TGTGCCAGCAGTTACAAATCGGGACTAGCGGGACCCACGAGCGGATGGTCCTACGAGCAGTACTTC.

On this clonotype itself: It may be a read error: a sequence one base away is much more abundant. The CDR3 nucleotides read TGTGCCAGCAAAGGAGCGAACCAAGAGACCCAGTACTTC. Translation gives CASKGANQETQYF. The rearrangement links TRBV12-3 or TRBV12-4 to TRBJ2-5; unclear D gene. The CDR3 loop spans 13 amino acids. The ends were cut back, 7 bases at V and 0 bases at J, with 9 bases in the middle.

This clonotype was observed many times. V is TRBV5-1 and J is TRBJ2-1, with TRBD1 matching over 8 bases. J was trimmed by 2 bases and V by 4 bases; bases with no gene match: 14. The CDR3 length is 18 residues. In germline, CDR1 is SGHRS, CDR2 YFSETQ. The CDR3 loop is CASSLATPGGPPYNEQFF. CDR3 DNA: TGCGCCAGCAGCCTTGCCACACCAGGGGGCCCACCCTACAATGAGCAGTTCTTC.

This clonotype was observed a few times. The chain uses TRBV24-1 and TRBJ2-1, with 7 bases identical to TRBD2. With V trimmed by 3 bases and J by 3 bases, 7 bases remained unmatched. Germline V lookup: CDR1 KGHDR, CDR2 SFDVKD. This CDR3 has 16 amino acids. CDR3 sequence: CATSDGAGEGYNEQFF. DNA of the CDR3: TGTGCCACCAGTGATGGGGCGGGAGAAGGCTACAATGAGCAGTTCTTC.